The 13 T cell receptor beta chains given below trace back to one sample, sequenced in a study of blood T cell repertoires in COVID-19. This table comes from immunoSEQ multiplex PCR, and its TCRdb copy is limited to in-frame clones, with some not included. The data show roughly 130,000 clones, with roughly 80% seen just once and 7% to 10% held by the top ten. Input material: PBMCs or T cells enriched from blood (not recorded which). The receptors originated from a man aged 50 to 59 who had recovered from COVID-19.

The CDR3 DNA sequence: TGCGCCAGCAGTGATGGAGCGGGGTATCAAGAGACCCAGTACTTC. Amino acid sequence: CASSDGAGYQETQYF. This chain connects TRBV10-1 to TRBJ2-5; 7 positions match TRBD2. The CDR3 runs 15 residues. V lost 3 bases and J lost 2; bases outside the gene matches: 6. Germline V gives CDR1 WNHNN, CDR2 SYGVQD (reference sequence).

The gene calls are TRBV29-1 and TRBJ2-7; 7 bases line up with TRBD1. Trimming removed 7 bases from V and 0 bases from J; junction bases left unmatched: 6. The CDR3 is 13 residues long. The germline gives CDR1 SQVTM, CDR2 ANQGSEA. In nucleotides, the CDR3 is TGCAGCGCGTGGACAGGAAACTCCTACGAGCAGTACTTC. It translates to CSAWTGNSYEQYF.

This rearrangement joins TRBV15 to TRBJ1-5; tentative D call: TRBD1 (5 bases). Per the germline V gene, CDR1 is LNHNV and CDR2 is YYDKDF (reference sequence). The CDR3 loop spans 17 amino acids. V lost 1 base and J lost 5, with 18 bases in between. Here the CDR3 DNA reads TGTGCCACCAGCAGAGGAACGGGGGATTGGCAACATCAGCCCCAGCATTTT. It translates to CATSRGTGDWQHQPQHF.

The V call is TRBV6-5, the J call TRBJ2-3; 8 nucleotides align to TRBD1. The V segment lost 6 bases and the J segment 3 bases; nucleotides outside the gene matches: 8. This CDR3 is built from 15 residues. Germline values: CDR1 MNHEY, CDR2 SVGAGI. DNA of the CDR3: TGTGCCAGCAGGATGGGACAGGCCGGAACAGATACGCAGTATTTT. Amino acid sequence: CASRMGQAGTDTQYF.

In DNA, the CDR3 is TGCGCCAGCAGCTTGGCCGGGAGGCAGGCGGAAAAACTGTTTTTT. Encoded protein: CASSLAGRQAEKLFF. The chain has TRBV5-1 and TRBJ1-4; D is undetermined. V shed 0 bases and J shed 8 bases, with 14 bases lying between them. Germline CDR1 and CDR2: SGHRS and YFSETQ. The CDR3 contains 15 residues.

This clone is medium-sized. The chain is built from TRBV7-9 and TRBJ1-2; TRBD1 aligns across 9 bases. The CDR3 consists of 17 residues. J lost 2 bases, V lost 5 bases, and 12 bases had no gene match. CDR1 and CDR2 (germline): SEHNR, FQNEAQ (reference sequence). CDR3 DNA sequence: TGTGCCAGCAGCCTTCCTCGCGGGGGACAGGGAAACTATGGCTACACCTTC. This gives the protein CASSLPRGGQGNYGYTF.

The V and J genes are TRBV6-5 and TRBJ1-6; D is possibly TRBD1 (6 bases). V was pared by 5 bases and J by 5 bases, with 13 bases between. There are 15 residues in the CDR3. Per germline, CDR1 MNHEY and CDR2 SVGAGI. This CDR3 is CASSSDRPHNSPLHF. The CDR3 DNA follows: TGTGCCAGCAGTAGCGACAGGCCCCATAATTCACCCCTCCACTTT.

The chain combines TRBV12-3 or TRBV12-4 with TRBJ2-3; D is undetermined. The V end lost 2 bases, the J end lost 6 bases, and 6 bases lay between the germline ends. There are 12 residues in the CDR3. CDR3 coding DNA: TGTGCCAGCAGTTTATTGTCGGATACGCAGTATTTT. This sequence encodes CASSLLSDTQYF.

This chain links TRBV6-2 or TRBV6-3 with TRBJ2-3, with 7 bases lining up with TRBD2. The CDR3 is made up of 17 amino acids. CDR1 and CDR2 (germline): MNHEY, SVGEGT. V was pared by 0 bases and J by 2 bases, with 8 bases of the junction left unmatched. The CDR3: CASSYSGRGYPTDTQYF. In DNA, the CDR3 is TGTGCCAGCAGTTACTCGGGGCGGGGGTACCCCACAGATACGCAGTATTTT.

This clone came up many times. The rearrangement uses TRBV6-2 or TRBV6-3 and TRBJ1-2; D may be TRBD1 (6 bases). Per germline, CDR1 MNHEY and CDR2 SVGEGT. There are 14 residues in the CDR3. V lost 2 bases and J 7 bases, leaving 14 bases between the germline ends. CDR3 residues: CASSYLTGKGGYTF. DNA for the CDR3: TGTGCCAGCAGTTACCTCACAGGGAAGGGTGGCTACACCTTC.

The chain employs TRBV6-4 and TRBJ2-7; D gene uncertain. The CDR3 runs 13 residues. From germline, CDR1 is MRHNA and CDR2 SNTAGT. Trimming pared 2 bases from V and 5 bases from J, leaving 10 bases between. In DNA form, the CDR3 reads TGTGCCAGCAGTGACCCCAGGCCTCACGAGCAGTACTTC. Translation: CASSDPRPHEQYF.

CDR3 sequence (DNA): TGTGCCAGCAGCCGTACCGGACTAGCAGGCGAGCAGTACTTC. This codes for CASSRTGLAGEQYF. The J gene is TRBJ2-7, the V gene TRBV6-2 or TRBV6-3, with 8 bases that match TRBD2. After removal of 6 bases from V and 6 bases from J, the junction contained 10 bases not matched to a gene. Germline CDR1 and CDR2: MNHEY and SVGEGT. The CDR3 has 14 residues.

The chain has TRBV5-6 and TRBJ1-1; D uncertain. Germline CDR1 SGHDT, CDR2 YYEEEE. The CDR3 extends over 12 amino acids. V was trimmed by 1 base and J by 3 bases, leaving 4 bases between them. CDR3 in DNA: TGTGCCAGCAGCTTGTCGTACACTGAAGCTTTCTTT. Amino acids: CASSLSYTEAFF.